This is a list of T cell receptor beta chains from one sample in a study of blood T cell repertoires in COVID-19. The protocol was immunoSEQ multiplex PCR, while the TCRdb copy is restricted to in-frame clones and leaves out a portion. This sample carries about 180,000 clones, just under 90% of them seen once, and the ten largest clones take roughly an eighth. What was sequenced was peripheral blood. The receptors were gathered from a woman aged 70-85 years with COVID-19, enrolled during active disease. Each CDR3 is given with its conserved first and last residue. The D gene is left open where the match is weak. Where a row states a size, it is once, few, many or the class of an expanded clone; other rows omit it.

.	.	TRBV20-1	TRBJ1-2	TGCAGTGCTAGTGGTGGAGGGTATGGCTACACCTTC	CSASGGGYGYTF
.	.	TRBV5-1	TRBJ2-3	TGCGCCAGCAGCTTGGCTAGCCGAGATACGCAGTATTTT	CASSLASRDTQYF
TRBD1	.	TRBV28	TRBJ1-1	TGTGCCAGCACCCTCCAGGGGGCGCGAGGCACTGAAGCTTTCTTT	CASTLQGARGTEAFF
.	.	TRBV24-1	TRBJ2-3	TGTGCCACCAGCTACAGGGGACTCCCAGATACGCAGTATTTT	CATSYRGLPDTQYF
.	.	TRBV19	TRBJ2-2	TGTGCCAGTAGTAGCGGGAAGAATAACGGGGAGCTGTTTTTT	CASSSGKNNGELFF
.	.	TRBV5-6	TRBJ2-2	TGTGCCAGCAGCTCGAGTTTTACGGGGGAGCTGTTTTTT	CASSSSFTGELFF
.	.	TRBV9	TRBJ2-5	TGTGCCAGCAGCGTAGCTGGAGGGAGAGCGGGTGAGACCCAGTACTTC	CASSVAGGRAGETQYF
.	.	TRBV14	TRBJ2-1	TGTGCCAGCAGCCAACTTTATACAGGCAAAGACAATGAGCAGTTCTTC	CASSQLYTGKDNEQFF
TRBD1	once	TRBV4-1	TRBJ2-1	TGCGCCAGCAGCTTGGGACAGGGGGGCAATGAGCAGTTCTTC	CASSLGQGGNEQFF
TRBD1	.	TRBV7-3	TRBJ1-2	TGTGCCAGCAGCCACAGTCCTCCAGGGGGGAATGGCTACACCTTC	CASSHSPPGGNGYTF
TRBD1	.	TRBV30	TRBJ1-1	TGTGCCTGGCGACAGGGCTCGAACACTGAAGCTTTCTTT	CAWRQGSNTEAFF
TRBD1	.	TRBV6-2/TRBV6-3	TRBJ2-1	TGTGCCAGCAGTTACCGTCCCGGGACAGGGATAACCTACAATGAGCAGTTCTTC	CASSYRPGTGITYNEQFF
TRBD1	.	TRBV2	TRBJ1-2	TGTGCCAGCAGGGGACAGGGGGGTTTCTATGGCTACACCTTC	CASRGQGGFYGYTF
TRBD1	.	TRBV2	TRBJ2-2	TGTGCCAGCAGTGTCGACAGGGGGCTAACCGGGGAGCTGTTTTTT	CASSVDRGLTGELFF
.	few	TRBV5-4	TRBJ2-7	TGTGCCAGCAGCCCTCAAGTCTCGAGCTCCTACGAGCAGTACTTC	CASSPQVSSSYEQYF
.	.	TRBV29-1	TRBJ1-1	TGCAGCGTTGCTAGGACAGCGAACACTGAAGCTTTCTTT	CSVARTANTEAFF
.	.	TRBV6-6	TRBJ2-7	TGTGCCAGCAGTTTGAACTTAGCGGAGGGGGGGTACGAGCAGTACTTC	CASSLNLAEGGYEQYF
.	.	TRBV7-6	TRBJ2-7	TGTGCCAGCAGCGTTACTAGGTTCTACGAGCAGTACTTC	CASSVTRFYEQYF
TRBD2	.	TRBV19	TRBJ2-1	TGTGCCAGTAGTGCCGGGACTAGCGGACTCAATGAGCAGTTCTTC	CASSAGTSGLNEQFF
.	.	TRBV11-2	TRBJ2-7	TGTGCCAGCAGCTTAGGTGGGGGCCAGCAGTACTTC	CASSLGGGQQYF
TRBD2	.	TRBV7-3	TRBJ2-1	TGTGCCAGCAGCTTAGGAGCGGGAGTAAATGAGCAGTTCTTC	CASSLGAGVNEQFF
TRBD2	.	TRBV7-8	TRBJ2-3	TGTGCCAGCAGCGCGCAACTGGGACTAGCGGGTGCAGGCGATACGCAGTATTTT	CASSAQLGLAGAGDTQYF
.	once	TRBV5-4	TRBJ2-5	TGTGCCAGCAGCTTGTCGCTGCAGGAGACCCAGTACTTC	CASSLSLQETQYF
.	.	TRBV12-2	TRBJ2-3	TGTGCAAGTCGCTTAGCGACTAGCGCCGAATACACAGATACGCAGTATTTT	CASRLATSAEYTDTQYF
.	.	TRBV15	TRBJ2-5	TGTGCCACCAGCAGAGTTTCACAAGAGACCCAGTACTTC	CATSRVSQETQYF
.	.	TRBV6-5	TRBJ2-1	TGTGCCAGCAGTTGGACTATTCGCGCTAATGAGCAGTTCTTC	CASSWTIRANEQFF
.	once	TRBV10-3	TRBJ2-7	TGTGCCATCAGCCTAGGCGTTGGCGAGCAGTACTTC	CAISLGVGEQYF
.	.	TRBV29-1	TRBJ1-5	TGCAGCGTTGTCTGGCAGGTGAATCAGCCCCAGCATTTT	CSVVWQVNQPQHF
TRBD1	.	TRBV4-1	TRBJ1-4	TGCGCCAGCAGCCCACTACAGGGGGTTGAAAAACTGTTTTTT	CASSPLQGVEKLFF
.	.	TRBV28	TRBJ1-5	TGTGCCAGCAGGGTGCCGGGTCAGCCCCAGCATTTT	CASRVPGQPQHF
TRBD1	.	TRBV19	TRBJ1-1	TGTGCCAGTTCGGCCCGGGACAGGAACACTGAAGCTTTCTTT	CASSARDRNTEAFF
.	.	TRBV9	TRBJ2-2	TGTGCCAGCACCTCCTACACGGAGCACACCGGGGAGCTGTTTTTT	CASTSYTEHTGELFF
TRBD1	.	TRBV10-1	TRBJ2-5	TGCGCCAGCAGCGCCGGGACAGAAGAGACCCAGTACTTC	CASSAGTEETQYF
TRBD2	.	TRBV10-3	TRBJ2-5	TGTGCCATCAGTCCGACTAGCGGAGCTCAAGAGACCCAGTACTTC	CAISPTSGAQETQYF